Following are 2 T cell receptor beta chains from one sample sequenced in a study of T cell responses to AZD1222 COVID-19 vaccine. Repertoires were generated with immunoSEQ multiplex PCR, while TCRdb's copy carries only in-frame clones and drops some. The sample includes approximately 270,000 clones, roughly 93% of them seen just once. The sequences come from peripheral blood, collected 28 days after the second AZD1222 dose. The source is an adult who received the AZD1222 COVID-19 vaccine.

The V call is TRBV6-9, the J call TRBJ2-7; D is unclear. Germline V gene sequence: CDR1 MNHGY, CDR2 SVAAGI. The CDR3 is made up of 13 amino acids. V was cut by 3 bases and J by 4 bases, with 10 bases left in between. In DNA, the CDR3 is TGTGCCAGCAGTTACGGTGCGGTTTACGAGCAGTACTTC. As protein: CASSYGAVYEQYF.

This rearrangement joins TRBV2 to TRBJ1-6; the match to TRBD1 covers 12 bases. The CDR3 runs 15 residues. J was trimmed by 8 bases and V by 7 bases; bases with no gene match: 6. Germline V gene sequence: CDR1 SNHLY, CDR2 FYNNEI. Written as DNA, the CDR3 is TGTGCCAGCACCCGGGACAGGGGGCGCGATTCACCCCTCCACTTT. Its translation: CASTRDRGRDSPLHF.